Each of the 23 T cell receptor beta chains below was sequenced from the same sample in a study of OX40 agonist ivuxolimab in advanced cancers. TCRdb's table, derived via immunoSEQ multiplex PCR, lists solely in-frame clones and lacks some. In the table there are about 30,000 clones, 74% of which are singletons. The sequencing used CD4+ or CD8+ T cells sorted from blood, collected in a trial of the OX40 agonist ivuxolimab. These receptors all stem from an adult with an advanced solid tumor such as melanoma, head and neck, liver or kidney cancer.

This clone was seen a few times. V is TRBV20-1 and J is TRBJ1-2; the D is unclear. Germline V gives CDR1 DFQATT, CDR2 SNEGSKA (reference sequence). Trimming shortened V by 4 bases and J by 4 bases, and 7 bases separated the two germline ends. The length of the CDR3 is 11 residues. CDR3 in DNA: TGCAGTGCTAACGGCGGCTATGGCTACACCTTC. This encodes CSANGGYGYTF.

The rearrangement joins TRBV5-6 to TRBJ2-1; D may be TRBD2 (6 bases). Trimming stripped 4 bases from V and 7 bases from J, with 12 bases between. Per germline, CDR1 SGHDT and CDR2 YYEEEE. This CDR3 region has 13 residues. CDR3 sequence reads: CASSRGAWNEQFF. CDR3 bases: TGTGCCAGCAGCCGCGGGGCTTGGAATGAGCAGTTCTTC.

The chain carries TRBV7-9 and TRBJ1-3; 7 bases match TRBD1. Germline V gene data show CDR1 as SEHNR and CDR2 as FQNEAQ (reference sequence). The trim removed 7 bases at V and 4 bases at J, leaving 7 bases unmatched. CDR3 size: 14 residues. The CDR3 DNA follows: TGTGCCAGCACCTTCACAGGGGTGGGAAACACCATATATTTT. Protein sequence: CASTFTGVGNTIYF.

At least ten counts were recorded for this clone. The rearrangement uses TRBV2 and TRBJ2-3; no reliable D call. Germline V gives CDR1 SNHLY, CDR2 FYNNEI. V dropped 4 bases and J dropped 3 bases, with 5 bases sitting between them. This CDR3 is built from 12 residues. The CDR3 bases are TGTGCCAGCAGTGGAGCAACAGATACGCAGTATTTT. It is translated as CASSGATDTQYF.

The CDR3 is CASSYSNRGVFHEQFF. The CDR3 DNA reads as TGTGCCAGCAGTTACTCGAACAGGGGAGTCTTCCATGAGCAGTTCTTC. The chain joins TRBV6-5 to TRBJ2-1; 7 nucleotides agree with TRBD1. Per germline, CDR1 MNHEY and CDR2 SVGAGI. Trimming cost V 0 bases and J 8 bases; bases outside gene matches: 10. The CDR3 length is 16 residues.

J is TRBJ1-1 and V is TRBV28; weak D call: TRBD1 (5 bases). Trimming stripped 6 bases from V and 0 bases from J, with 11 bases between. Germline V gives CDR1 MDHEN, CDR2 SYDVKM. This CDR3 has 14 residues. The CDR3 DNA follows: TGTGCCAGCAGGGGTTTGGGGCTGAACACTGAAGCTTTCTTT. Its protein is CASRGLGLNTEAFF.

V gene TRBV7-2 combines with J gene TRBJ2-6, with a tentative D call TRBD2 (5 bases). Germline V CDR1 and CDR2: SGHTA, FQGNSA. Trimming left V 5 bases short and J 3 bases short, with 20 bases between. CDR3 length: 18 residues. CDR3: CASSLGPGDRGGANVLTF. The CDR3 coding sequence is TGTGCCAGCAGCCTCGGGCCCGGGGATAGAGGTGGGGCCAACGTCCTGACTTTC.

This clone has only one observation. CDR3 protein: CASSQDGGRETQYF. The CDR3 region has the DNA TGCGCCAGCAGCCAAGACGGGGGTCGAGAGACCCAGTACTTC. The chain uses TRBV4-1 and TRBJ2-5; possibly TRBD2 for D (6 bases). Germline CDR1 MGHRA, CDR2 YSYEKL. The germline V and J ends were trimmed by 0 bases and 4 bases, with 9 bases remaining between them. CDR3 size: 14 residues.

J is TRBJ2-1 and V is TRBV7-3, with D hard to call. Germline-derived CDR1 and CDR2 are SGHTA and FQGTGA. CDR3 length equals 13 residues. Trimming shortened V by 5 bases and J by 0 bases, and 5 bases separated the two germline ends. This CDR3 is CASSGGSYNEQFF. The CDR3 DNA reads TGTGCCAGCAGCGGTGGCTCCTACAATGAGCAGTTCTTC.

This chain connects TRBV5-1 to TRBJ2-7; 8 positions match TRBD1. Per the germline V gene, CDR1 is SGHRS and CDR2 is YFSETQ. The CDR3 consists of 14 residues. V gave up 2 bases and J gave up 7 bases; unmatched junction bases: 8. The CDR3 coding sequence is TGCGCCAGCAGCTTAGACAGGGGATACGGGGAGCAGTACTTC. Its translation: CASSLDRGYGEQYF.

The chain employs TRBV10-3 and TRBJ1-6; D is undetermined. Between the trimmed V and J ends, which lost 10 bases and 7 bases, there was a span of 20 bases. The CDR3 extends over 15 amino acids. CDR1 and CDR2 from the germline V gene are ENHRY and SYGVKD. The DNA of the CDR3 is TGTGCCAGCAGGCCCAAATTCGGTGGGAATTCACCCCTCCACTTT. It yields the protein CASRPKFGGNSPLHF.

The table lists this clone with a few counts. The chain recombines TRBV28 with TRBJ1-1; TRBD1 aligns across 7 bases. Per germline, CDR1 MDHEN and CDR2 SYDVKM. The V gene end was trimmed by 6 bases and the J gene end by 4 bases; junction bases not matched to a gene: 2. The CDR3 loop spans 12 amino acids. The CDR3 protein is CASSRGSTEAFF. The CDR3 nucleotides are TGTGCCAGCAGCAGGGGGAGCACTGAAGCTTTCTTT.

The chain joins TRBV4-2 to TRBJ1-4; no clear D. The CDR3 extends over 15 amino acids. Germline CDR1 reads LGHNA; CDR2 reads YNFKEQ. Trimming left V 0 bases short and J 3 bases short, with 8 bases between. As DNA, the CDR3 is TGTGCCAGCAGCCAAGAATCCACTTCTAATGAAAAACTGTTTTTT. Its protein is CASSQESTSNEKLFF.

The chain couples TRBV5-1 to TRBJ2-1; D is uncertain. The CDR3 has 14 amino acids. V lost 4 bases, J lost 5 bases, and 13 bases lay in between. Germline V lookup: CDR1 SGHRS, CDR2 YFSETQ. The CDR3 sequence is CASSTSGRNNEQFF. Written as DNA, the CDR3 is TGCGCCAGCAGCACCTCCGGACGGAACAATGAGCAGTTCTTC.

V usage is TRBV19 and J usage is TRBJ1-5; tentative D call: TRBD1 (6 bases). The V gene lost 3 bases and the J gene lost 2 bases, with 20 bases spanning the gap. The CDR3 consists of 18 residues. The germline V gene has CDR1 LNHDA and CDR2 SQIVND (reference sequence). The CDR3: CASSIEQGRLRGNQPQHF. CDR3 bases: TGTGCCAGTAGTATTGAACAGGGTAGGCTCAGGGGCAATCAGCCCCAGCATTTT.

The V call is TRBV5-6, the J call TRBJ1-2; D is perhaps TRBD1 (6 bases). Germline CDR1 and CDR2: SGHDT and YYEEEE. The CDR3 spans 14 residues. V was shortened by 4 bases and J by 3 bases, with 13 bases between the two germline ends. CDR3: CASSTQGIDYGYTF. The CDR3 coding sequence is TGTGCCAGCAGCACCCAGGGGATTGACTATGGCTACACCTTC. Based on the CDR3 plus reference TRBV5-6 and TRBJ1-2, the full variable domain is DAGVTQSPTHLIKTRGQQVTLRCSPKSGHDTVSWYQQALGQGPQFIFQYYEEEERQRGNFPDRFSGHQFPNYSSELNVNALLLGDSALYLCASSTQGIDYGYTFGSGTRLTVV.

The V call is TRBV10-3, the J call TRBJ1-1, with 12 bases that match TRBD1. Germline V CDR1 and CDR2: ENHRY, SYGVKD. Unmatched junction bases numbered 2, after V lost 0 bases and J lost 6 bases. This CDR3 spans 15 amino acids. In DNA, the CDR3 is TGTGCCATCAGTGAGTCGGGACAGGGGGCATCTGAAGCTTTCTTT. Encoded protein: CAISESGQGASEAFF.

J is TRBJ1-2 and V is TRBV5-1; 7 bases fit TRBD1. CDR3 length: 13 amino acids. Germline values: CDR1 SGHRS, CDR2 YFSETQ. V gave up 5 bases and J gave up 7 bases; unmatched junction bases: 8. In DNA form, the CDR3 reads TGCGCCAGCAGTTATGACAGGGCCAGTGGCTACACCTTC. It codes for CASSYDRASGYTF. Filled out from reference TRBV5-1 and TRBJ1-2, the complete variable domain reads KAGVTQTPRYLIKTRGQQVTLSCSPISGHRSVSWYQQTPGQGLQFLFEYFSETQRNKGNFPGRFSGRQFSNSRSEMNVSTLELGDSALYLCASSYDRASGYTFGSGTRLTVV.

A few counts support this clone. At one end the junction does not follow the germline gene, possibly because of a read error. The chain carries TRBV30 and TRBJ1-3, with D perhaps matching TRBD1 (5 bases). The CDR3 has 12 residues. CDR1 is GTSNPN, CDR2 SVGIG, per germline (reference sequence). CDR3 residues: CAWSVQRGKAHF. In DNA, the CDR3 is TGTGCCTGGAGTGTACAGAGGGGAAAGGCCCATTTT. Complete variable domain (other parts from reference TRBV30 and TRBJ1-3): SQTIHQWPATLVQPVGSPLSLECTVEGTSNPNLYWYRQAAGRGLQLLFYSVGIGQISSEVPQNLSASRPQDRQFILSSKKLLLSDSGFYLCAWSVQRGKAHFGEGSWLTVV.

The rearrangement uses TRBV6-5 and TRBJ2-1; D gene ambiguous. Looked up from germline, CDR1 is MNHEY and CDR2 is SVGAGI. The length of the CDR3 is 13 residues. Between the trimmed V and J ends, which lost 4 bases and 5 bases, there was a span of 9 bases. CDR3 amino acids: CASSLTVDNEQFF. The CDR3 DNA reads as TGTGCCAGCAGTTTAACGGTGGACAATGAGCAGTTCTTC.

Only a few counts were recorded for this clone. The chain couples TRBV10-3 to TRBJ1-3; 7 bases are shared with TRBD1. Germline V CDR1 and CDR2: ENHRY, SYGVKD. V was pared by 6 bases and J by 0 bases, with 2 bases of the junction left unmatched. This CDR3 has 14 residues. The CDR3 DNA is TGTGCCATCAGGGGACAGAGCTCTGGAAACACCATATATTTT. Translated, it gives CAIRGQSSGNTIYF.

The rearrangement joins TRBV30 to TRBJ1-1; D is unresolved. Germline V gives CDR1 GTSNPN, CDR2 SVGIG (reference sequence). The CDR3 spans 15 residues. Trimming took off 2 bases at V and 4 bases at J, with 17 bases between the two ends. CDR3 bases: TGTGCCTGGAGTACTCGGTGGGGAAGAGGCACTGAAGCTTTCTTT. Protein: CAWSTRWGRGTEAFF.

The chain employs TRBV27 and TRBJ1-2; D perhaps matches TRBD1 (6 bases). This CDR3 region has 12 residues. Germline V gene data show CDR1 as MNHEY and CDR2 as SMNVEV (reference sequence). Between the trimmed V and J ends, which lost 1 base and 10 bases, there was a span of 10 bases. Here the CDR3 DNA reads TGTGCCAGCAGTTTATTGGGACACTTCTACACCTTC. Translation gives CASSLLGHFYTF.